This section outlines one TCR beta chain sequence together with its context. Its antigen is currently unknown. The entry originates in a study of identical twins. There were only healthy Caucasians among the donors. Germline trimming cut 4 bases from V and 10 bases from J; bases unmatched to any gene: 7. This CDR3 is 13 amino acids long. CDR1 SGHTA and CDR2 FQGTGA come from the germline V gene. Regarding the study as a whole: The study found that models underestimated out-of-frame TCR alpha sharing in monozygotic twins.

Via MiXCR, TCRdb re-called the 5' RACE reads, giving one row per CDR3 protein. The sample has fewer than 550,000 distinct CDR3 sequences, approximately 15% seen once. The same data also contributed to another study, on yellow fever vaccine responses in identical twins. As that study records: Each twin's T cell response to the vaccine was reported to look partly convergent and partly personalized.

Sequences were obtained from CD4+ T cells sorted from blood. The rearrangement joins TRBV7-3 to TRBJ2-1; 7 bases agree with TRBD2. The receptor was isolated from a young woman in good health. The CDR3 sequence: CASSSTSVREQFF. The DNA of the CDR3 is TGTGCCAGCAGCTCAACTAGCGTTCGAGAGCAGTTCTTC.